A selection of T cell receptor beta chains follows, all from one sample in a study of PD-L1 blockade in urothelial cancer. Method: immunoSEQ multiplex PCR; TCRdb's copy keeps in-frame clones and lacks some. The sample records 50,000 or so clones, about 86% being singletons. This specimen consisted of PBMCs, obtained around atezolizumab (anti-PD-L1) treatment. The receptors were sampled from a man in his 70s with urothelial cancer. Each CDR3 is given with its conserved first and last residue. Fields, in order: J gene, D gene, V gene, clone size, CDR3 DNA, CDR3 protein. The D gene is left open where the match is weak. The size entry is marked missing in some rows and otherwise reads once, few, many or a size class.

>TRBJ2-5|.|TRBV7-2|.
TGTGCCAGCAGCCCGACGAGAGGGGAGACCCAGTACTTC
CASSPTRGETQYF
>TRBJ2-2|TRBD1|TRBV2|.
TGTGCCAGCGCCGACAGGGGGCGCGGCGGGACGGGCACCGGGGAGCTGTTTTTT
CASADRGRGGTGTGELFF
>TRBJ2-7|.|TRBV6-6|.
TGTGCCAGCAGTTACTCGGGGGGCGAGCAGTACTTC
CASSYSGGEQYF
>TRBJ2-5|.|TRBV6-5|.
TGTGCCAGCAGTTACTCCCCGGGGGGCGGAGAGACCCAGTACTTC
CASSYSPGGGETQYF
>TRBJ2-7|TRBD2|TRBV6-4|.
TGTGCCAGCAGTGACTTAACGGGGGGGGGTTACGAGCAGTACTTC
CASSDLTGGGYEQYF
>TRBJ1-3|.|TRBV4-3|.
TGCGCCAGCAGCCAAGCAATACAGCCTGGAAACACCATATATTTT
CASSQAIQPGNTIYF
>TRBJ2-5|.|TRBV6-1|.
TGTGCCAGCAGTGAAGCGGGGGCAGGCGGCCAAGAGACCCAGTACTTC
CASSEAGAGGQETQYF
>TRBJ1-1|.|TRBV7-2|.
TGTGCCAGCAGCTCCTTGACAGCCATGAACACTGAAGCTTTCTTT
CASSSLTAMNTEAFF
>TRBJ2-7|TRBD1|TRBV7-2|once
TGTGCCAGCAGCTGGGGACAGGGGAGCTCCTACGAGCAGTACTTC
CASSWGQGSSYEQYF
>TRBJ2-7|TRBD1|TRBV5-1|.
TGCGCCAGCAGCTTGGTTTCGGACAGGGGCCACGAGCAGTACTTC
CASSLVSDRGHEQYF
>TRBJ1-3|TRBD1|TRBV9|once
TGTGCCAGCAGCGCCCCGGGACAGGGCTCTGGAAACACCATATATTTT
CASSAPGQGSGNTIYF
>TRBJ1-3|TRBD1|TRBV27|.
TGTGCCAGCAGGCCGACAGGGGCTGGAAACACCATATATTTT
CASRPTGAGNTIYF
>TRBJ2-5|.|TRBV27|.
TGTGCCAGCAGTTTGTCAGCGACCCAAGAGACCCAGTACTTC
CASSLSATQETQYF
>TRBJ1-4|TRBD1|TRBV6-6|.
TGTGCCAGCAGTTCAACGGGACAGACTAATGAAAAACTGTTTTTT
CASSSTGQTNEKLFF
>TRBJ2-3|.|TRBV11-3|.
TGTGCCAGCAGCAACAGGGCAGGGGGGGATACGCAGTATTTT
CASSNRAGGDTQYF
>TRBJ2-7|.|TRBV6-1|.
TGTGCCGGCGGCGGAAGGAGGGGCGAGCAGTACTTC
CAGGGRRGEQYF
>TRBJ2-2|.|TRBV5-1|.
TGCGCCAGCAGCACGCGAGCAGGGGTTTTCGGGGAGCTGTTTTTT
CASSTRAGVFGELFF
>TRBJ1-2|.|TRBV28|few
TGTGCCAGCAGTTCGACTGTTCCCTATGGCTACACCTTC
CASSSTVPYGYTF
>TRBJ1-1|.|TRBV9|.
TGTGCCAGCAGCGTAGGCACAGGGTTTGGGAACACTGAAGCTTTCTTT
CASSVGTGFGNTEAFF
>TRBJ2-3|TRBD2|TRBV5-1|.
TGCGCCAGCAGCTTGGGCGGGGGGAACACAGATACGCAGTATTTT
CASSLGGGNTDTQYF
>TRBJ2-2|TRBD2|TRBV5-1|.
TGCGCCAGCAGCGAGTCCCGACTAGCGGCTAGGCGGGAGCTGTTTTTT
CASSESRLAARRELFF
>TRBJ2-7|TRBD1|TRBV5-6|.
TGTGCCAGCAGCCCGGGACAGGGGGGCTACGAGCAGTACTTC
CASSPGQGGYEQYF
>TRBJ2-3|.|TRBV7-3|.
TGTGCCAGCAGCTTAGGGGCAGGGTCGGCAGATACGCAGTATTTT
CASSLGAGSADTQYF
>TRBJ2-3|.|TRBV5-1|.
TGCGCCAGCAGTAAGCAGGAGGGTTTCACAGATACGCAGTATTTT
CASSKQEGFTDTQYF
>TRBJ1-1|.|TRBV7-2|.
TGTGCCAGCAGCTTAGTGCCCGGCCGGGGTGAAGCTTTCTTT
CASSLVPGRGEAFF
>TRBJ2-7|TRBD1|TRBV28|.
TGTGCCAGCAGTTTATCGAGGGTCAGGGGGTTGGGGTACGAGCAGTACTTC
CASSLSRVRGLGYEQYF
>TRBJ1-1|.|TRBV5-1|.
TGCGCCAGCAGCTTAGGGGGTAACACTGAAGCTTTCTTT
CASSLGGNTEAFF
>TRBJ1-6|.|TRBV30|few
TGTGCCGTGCGGGGGGAATATAATTCACCCCTCCACTTT
CAVRGEYNSPLHF
>TRBJ2-7|TRBD1|TRBV25-1|.
TGTGCCAGCAGTGACCGAGGGACAGGGGGTCTTTCCTACGAGCAGTACTTC
CASSDRGTGGLSYEQYF
>TRBJ1-4|.|TRBV7-2|.
TGTGCCAGCAGCTTACTCTCAACTAATGAAAAACTGTTTTTT
CASSLLSTNEKLFF
>TRBJ2-7|TRBD1|TRBV5-5|.
TGTGCCAGCAGCTCCGGACAGGCTCTAAGCTCCTACGAGCAGTACTTC
CASSSGQALSSYEQYF
>TRBJ1-2|.|TRBV7-2|.
TGTGCCAGCAGCTTAGGACAGCCCTATGGCTACACCTTC
CASSLGQPYGYTF
>TRBJ2-3|.|TRBV20-1|.
TGCAGTGCTAGCCGCGAAGATACGCAGTATTTT
CSASREDTQYF
>TRBJ1-1|.|TRBV7-2|.
TGTGCCAGCAGCTTTGAAGGGGACACTGAAGCTTTCTTT
CASSFEGDTEAFF
>TRBJ2-1|.|TRBV28|.
TGTGCCAGCAGTTTTCGCTCGAGGCGCTACAATGAGCAGTTCTTC
CASSFRSRRYNEQFF
>TRBJ2-1|TRBD2|TRBV13|once
TGTGCCAGCAGTTCTCCCTCTCGCGGGAGGGCGGTTGAGCAGTTCTTC
CASSSPSRGRAVEQFF
>TRBJ2-7|.|TRBV7-5|.
TGTGTCAGAAGCCTAGACGGGGGATACGAGCAGTACTTC
CVRSLDGGYEQYF